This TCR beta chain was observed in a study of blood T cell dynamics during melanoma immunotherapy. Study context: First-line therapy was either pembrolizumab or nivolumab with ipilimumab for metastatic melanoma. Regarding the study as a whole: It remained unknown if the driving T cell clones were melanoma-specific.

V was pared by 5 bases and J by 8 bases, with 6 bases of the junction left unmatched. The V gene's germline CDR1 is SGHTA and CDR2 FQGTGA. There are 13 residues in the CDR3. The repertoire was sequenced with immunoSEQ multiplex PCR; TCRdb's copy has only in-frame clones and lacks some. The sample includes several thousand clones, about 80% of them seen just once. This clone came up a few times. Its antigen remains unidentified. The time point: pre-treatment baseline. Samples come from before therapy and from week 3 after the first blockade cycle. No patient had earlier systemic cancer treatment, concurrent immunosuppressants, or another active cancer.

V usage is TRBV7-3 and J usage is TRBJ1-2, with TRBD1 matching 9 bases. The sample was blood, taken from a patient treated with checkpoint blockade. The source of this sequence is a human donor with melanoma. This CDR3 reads CASSHTGGEGYTF. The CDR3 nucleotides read TGTGCCAGCAGCCATACAGGGGGCGAAGGCTACACCTTC.